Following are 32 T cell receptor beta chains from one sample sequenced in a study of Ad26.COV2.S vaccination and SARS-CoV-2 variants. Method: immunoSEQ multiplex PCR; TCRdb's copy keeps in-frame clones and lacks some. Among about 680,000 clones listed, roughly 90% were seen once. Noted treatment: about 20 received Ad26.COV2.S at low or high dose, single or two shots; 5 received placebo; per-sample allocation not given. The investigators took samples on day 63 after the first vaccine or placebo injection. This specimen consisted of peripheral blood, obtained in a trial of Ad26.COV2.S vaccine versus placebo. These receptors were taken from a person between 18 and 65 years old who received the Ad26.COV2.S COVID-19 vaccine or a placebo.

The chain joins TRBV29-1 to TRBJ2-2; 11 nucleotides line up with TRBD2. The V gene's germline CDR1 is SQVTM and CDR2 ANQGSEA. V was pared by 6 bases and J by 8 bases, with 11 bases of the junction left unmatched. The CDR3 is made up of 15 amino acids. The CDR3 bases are TGCAGCGTCGGGGGTAGCGGGAGGGCCTCTGGGGAGCTGTTTTTT. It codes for CSVGGSGRASGELFF.

The CDR3 bases are TGTGCCAGCAGCTTCCTGGATAATGAGCAGTTCTTC. Translation gives CASSFLDNEQFF. The chain joins TRBV5-6 to TRBJ2-1; D unclear. Trimming took off 2 bases at V and 7 bases at J, with 7 bases between the two ends. The CDR3 loop spans 12 amino acids. Germline CDR1 and CDR2: SGHDT and YYEEEE.

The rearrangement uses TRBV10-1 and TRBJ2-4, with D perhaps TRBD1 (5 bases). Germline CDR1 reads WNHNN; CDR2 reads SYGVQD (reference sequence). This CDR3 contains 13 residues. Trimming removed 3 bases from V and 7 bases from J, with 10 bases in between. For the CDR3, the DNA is TGCGCCAGCAGTGAAGCAGGGCGGAACATTCAGTACTTC. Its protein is CASSEAGRNIQYF.

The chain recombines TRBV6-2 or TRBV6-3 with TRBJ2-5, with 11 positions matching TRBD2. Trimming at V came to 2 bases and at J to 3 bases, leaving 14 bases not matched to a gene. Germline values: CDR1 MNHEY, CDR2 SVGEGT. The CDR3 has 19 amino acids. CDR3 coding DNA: TGTGCCAGCAGTTACCGCACCGCCGGGACTAGCGGAGGGGAAGAGACCCAGTACTTC. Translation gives CASSYRTAGTSGGEETQYF.

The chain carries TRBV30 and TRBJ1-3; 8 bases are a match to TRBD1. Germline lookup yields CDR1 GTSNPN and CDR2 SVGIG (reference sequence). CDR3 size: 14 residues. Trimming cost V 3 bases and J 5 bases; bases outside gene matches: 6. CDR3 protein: CAWRERTGRNTIYF. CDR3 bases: TGTGCCTGGAGGGAAAGGACAGGGAGAAACACCATATATTTT.

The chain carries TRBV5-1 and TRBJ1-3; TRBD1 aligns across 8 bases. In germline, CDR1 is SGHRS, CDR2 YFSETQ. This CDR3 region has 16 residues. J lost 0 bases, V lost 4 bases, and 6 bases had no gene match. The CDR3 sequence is CASSPVDRASGNTIYF. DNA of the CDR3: TGCGCCAGCAGCCCGGTGGACAGGGCCTCTGGAAACACCATATATTTT. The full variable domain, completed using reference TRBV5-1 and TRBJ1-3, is KAGVTQTPRYLIKTRGQQVTLSCSPISGHRSVSWYQQTPGQGLQFLFEYFSETQRNKGNFPGRFSGRQFSNSRSEMNVSTLELGDSALYLCASSPVDRASGNTIYFGEGSWLTVV.

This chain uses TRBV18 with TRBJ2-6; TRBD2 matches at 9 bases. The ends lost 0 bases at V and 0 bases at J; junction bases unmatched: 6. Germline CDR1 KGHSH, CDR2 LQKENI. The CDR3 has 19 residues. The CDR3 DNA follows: TGTGCCAGCTCACCACCCGGACTAGCGCCGAGCTCTGGGGCCAACGTCCTGACTTTC. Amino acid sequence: CASSPPGLAPSSGANVLTF.

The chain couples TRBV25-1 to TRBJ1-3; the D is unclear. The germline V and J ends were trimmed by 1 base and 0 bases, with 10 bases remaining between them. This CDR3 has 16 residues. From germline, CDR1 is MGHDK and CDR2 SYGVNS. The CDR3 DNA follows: TGTGCCAGCAGTGAATCAGGCTGGCGCTCTGGAAACACCATATATTTT. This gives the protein CASSESGWRSGNTIYF. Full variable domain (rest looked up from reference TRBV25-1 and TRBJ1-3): EADIYQTPRYLVIGTGKKITLECSQTMGHDKMYWYQQDPGMELHLIHYSYGVNSTEKGDLSSESTVSRIRTEHFPLTLESARPSHTSQYLCASSESGWRSGNTIYFGEGSWLTVV.

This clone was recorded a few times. The CDR3: CASSGPGTNSNQPQHF. DNA of the CDR3: TGTGCCAGCAGTGGTCCCGGGACTAATAGCAATCAGCCCCAGCATTTT. The chain couples TRBV6-1 to TRBJ1-5; TRBD1 is a possible D gene (5 bases). The V gene lost 4 bases and the J gene lost 0 bases, with 13 bases spanning the gap. The CDR3 runs 16 residues. CDR1 and CDR2 from the germline V gene are MNHNS and SASEGT.

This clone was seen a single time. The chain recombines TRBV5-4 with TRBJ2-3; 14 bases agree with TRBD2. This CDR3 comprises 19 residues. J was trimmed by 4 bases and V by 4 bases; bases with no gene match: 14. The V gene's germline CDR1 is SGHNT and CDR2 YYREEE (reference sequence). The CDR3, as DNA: TGTGCCAGCAGCCTGCTAAGGACTAGCGGGAGGTATTCCCCAGATACGCAGTATTTT. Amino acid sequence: CASSLLRTSGRYSPDTQYF. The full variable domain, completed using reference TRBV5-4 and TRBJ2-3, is ETGVTQSPTHLIKTRGQQVTLRCSSQSGHNTVSWYQQALGQGPQFIFQYYREEENGRGNFPPRFSGLQFPNYSSELNVNALELDDSALYLCASSLLRTSGRYSPDTQYFGPGTRLTVL.

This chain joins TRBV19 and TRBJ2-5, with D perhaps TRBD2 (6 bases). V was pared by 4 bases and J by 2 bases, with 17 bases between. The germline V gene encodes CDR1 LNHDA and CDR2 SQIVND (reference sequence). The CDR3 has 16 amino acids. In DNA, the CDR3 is TGTGCCAGTAGTAAGGGCGGGAATCCCCCGCAAGAGACCCAGTACTTC. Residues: CASSKGGNPPQETQYF.

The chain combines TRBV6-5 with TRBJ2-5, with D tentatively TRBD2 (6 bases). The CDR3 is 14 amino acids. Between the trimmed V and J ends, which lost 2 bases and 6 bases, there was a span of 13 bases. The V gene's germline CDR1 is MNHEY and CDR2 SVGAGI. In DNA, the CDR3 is TGTGCCAGCAGTTACCAGCGGGTCGCCCAGACCCAGTACTTC. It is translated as CASSYQRVAQTQYF.

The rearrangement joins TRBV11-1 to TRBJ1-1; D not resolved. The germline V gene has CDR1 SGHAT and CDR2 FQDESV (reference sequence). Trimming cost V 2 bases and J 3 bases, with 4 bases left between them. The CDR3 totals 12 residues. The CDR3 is CASSLQDTEAFF. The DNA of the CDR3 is TGTGCCAGCAGCTTACAGGACACTGAAGCTTTCTTT.

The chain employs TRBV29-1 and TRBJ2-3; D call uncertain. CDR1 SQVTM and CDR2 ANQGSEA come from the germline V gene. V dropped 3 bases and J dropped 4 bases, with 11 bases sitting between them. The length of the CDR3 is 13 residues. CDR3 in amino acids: CSVDIIGSDTQYF. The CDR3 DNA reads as TGCAGCGTTGATATTATAGGGTCAGATACGCAGTATTTT.

The CDR3 region has the DNA TGTGCCAGCAGCGCCGGGACAGGCTCCTATAATTCACCCCTCCACTTT. Translating it yields CASSAGTGSYNSPLHF. The chain couples TRBV9 to TRBJ1-6; TRBD1 aligns across 8 bases. The CDR3 sequence is 16 residues long. Germline CDR1 is SGDLS and CDR2 is YYNGEE. V was clipped by 3 bases and J by 0 bases; unmatched bases: 2.

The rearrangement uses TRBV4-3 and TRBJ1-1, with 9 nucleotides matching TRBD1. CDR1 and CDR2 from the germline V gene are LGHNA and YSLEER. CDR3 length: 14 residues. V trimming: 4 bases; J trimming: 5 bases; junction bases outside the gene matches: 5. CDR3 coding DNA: TGCGCCAGCAGCCTCAACAGGGGGCAGACTGAAGCTTTCTTT. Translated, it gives CASSLNRGQTEAFF.

The CDR3 DNA follows: TGTGCCAGCAGCGTCTTTAGGGGGGAGACCCAGTACTTC. Its protein is CASSVFRGETQYF. This rearrangement joins TRBV7-2 to TRBJ2-5, with D possibly matching TRBD1 (6 bases). The CDR3 loop spans 13 amino acids. Trimming pared 5 bases from V and 5 bases from J, leaving 12 bases between. Germline CDR1 is SGHTA and CDR2 is FQGNSA.

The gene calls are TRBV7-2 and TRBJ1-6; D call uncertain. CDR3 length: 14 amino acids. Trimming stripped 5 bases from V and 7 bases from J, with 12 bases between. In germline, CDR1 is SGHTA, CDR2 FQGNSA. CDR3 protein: CASSPWASNSPLHF. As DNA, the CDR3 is TGTGCCAGCAGCCCTTGGGCGAGCAATTCACCCCTCCACTTT.

CDR3 residues: CASSLGGLQGVDSAFF. CDR3 sequence (DNA): TGTGCCAGCAGCTTAGGGGGGTTACAGGGCGTGGACTCCGCTTTCTTT. The rearrangement links TRBV11-3 to TRBJ1-1; D is possibly TRBD1 (6 bases). V lost 1 base to trimming and J lost 11 bases, with 23 bases between them. The CDR3 covers 16 residues. CDR1 SGHNT and CDR2 YENEEA come from the germline V gene. Supplemented by reference TRBV11-3 and TRBJ1-1, the full variable domain reads EAGVVQSPRYKIIEKKQPVAFWCNPISGHNTLYWYLQNLGQGPELLIRYENEEAVDDSQLPKDRFSAERLKGVDSTLKIQPAELGDSAVYLCASSLGGLQGVDSAFFGQGTRLTVV.

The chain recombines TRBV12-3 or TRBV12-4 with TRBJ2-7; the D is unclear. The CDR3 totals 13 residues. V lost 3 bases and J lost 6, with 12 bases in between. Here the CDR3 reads CASSFGGLGEQYF. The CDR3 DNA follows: TGTGCCAGCAGTTTTGGTGGTCTCGGCGAGCAGTACTTC.

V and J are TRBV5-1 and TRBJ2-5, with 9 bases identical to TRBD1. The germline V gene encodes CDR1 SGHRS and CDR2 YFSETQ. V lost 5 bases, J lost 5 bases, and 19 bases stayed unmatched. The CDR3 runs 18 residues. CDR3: CASRRGTGSPTIRETQYF. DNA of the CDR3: TGCGCCAGCAGGCGTGGGACAGGGTCCCCCACAATCCGGGAGACCCAGTACTTC.

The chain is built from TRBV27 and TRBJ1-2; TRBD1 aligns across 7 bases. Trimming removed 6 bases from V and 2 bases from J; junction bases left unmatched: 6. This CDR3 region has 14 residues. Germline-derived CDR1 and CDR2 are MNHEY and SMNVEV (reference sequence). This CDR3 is CASRRQGENYGYTF. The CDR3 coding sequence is TGTGCCAGCAGGAGACAGGGTGAAAACTATGGCTACACCTTC.

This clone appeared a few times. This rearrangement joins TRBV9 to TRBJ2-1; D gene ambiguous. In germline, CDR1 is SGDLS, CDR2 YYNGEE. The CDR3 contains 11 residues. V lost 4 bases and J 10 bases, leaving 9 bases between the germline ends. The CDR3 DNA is TGTGCCAGCAGCCGAGTTGGGGAGCAGTTCTTC. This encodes CASSRVGEQFF.

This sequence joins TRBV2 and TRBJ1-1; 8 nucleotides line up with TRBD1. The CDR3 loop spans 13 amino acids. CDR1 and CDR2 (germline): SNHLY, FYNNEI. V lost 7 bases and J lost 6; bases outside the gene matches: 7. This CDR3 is CASIFGGQAEAFF. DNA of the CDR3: TGTGCCAGCATCTTTGGGGGACAGGCTGAAGCTTTCTTT.

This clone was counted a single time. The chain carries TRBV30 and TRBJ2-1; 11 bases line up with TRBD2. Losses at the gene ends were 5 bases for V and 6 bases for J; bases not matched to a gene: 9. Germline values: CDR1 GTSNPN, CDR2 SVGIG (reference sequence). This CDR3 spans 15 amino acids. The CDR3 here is CAWDLAGGPFNEQFF. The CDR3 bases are TGTGCCTGGGACTTAGCGGGGGGGCCATTCAATGAGCAGTTCTTC.

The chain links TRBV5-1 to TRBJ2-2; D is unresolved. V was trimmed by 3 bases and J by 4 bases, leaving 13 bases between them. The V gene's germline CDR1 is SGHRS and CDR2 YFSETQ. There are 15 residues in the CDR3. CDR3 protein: CASSSSTGSTGELFF. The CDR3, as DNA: TGCGCCAGCAGCTCTTCGACGGGTTCCACCGGGGAGCTGTTTTTT. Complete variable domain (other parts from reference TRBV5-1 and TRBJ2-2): KAGVTQTPRYLIKTRGQQVTLSCSPISGHRSVSWYQQTPGQGLQFLFEYFSETQRNKGNFPGRFSGRQFSNSRSEMNVSTLELGDSALYLCASSSSTGSTGELFFGEGSRLTVL.

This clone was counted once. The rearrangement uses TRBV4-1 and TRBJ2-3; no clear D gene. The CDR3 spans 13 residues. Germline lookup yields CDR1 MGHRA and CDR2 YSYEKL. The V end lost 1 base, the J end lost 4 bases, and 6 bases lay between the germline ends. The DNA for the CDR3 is TGCGCCAGCAGCCAAGTAGTCTCAGATACGCAGTATTTT. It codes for CASSQVVSDTQYF.

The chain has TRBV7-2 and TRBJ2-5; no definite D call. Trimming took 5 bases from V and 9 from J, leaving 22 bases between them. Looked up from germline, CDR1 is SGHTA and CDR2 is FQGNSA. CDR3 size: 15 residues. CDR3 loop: CASSGLVAQQRPQYF. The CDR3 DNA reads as TGTGCCAGCAGCGGCTTAGTGGCCCAACAGAGACCCCAGTACTTC.

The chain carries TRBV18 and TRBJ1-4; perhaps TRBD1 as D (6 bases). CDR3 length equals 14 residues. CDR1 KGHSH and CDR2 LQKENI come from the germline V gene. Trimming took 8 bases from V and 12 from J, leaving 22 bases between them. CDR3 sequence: CASTRSSGVEQLFF. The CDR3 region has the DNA TGTGCCAGCACGCGCAGTTCAGGGGTAGAACAACTGTTTTTT.

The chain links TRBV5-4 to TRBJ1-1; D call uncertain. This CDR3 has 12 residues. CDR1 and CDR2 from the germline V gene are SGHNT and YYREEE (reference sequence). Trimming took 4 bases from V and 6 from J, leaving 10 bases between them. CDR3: CASSGERAEAFF. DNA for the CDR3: TGTGCCAGCAGCGGGGAGAGGGCTGAAGCTTTCTTT.

Here the CDR3 DNA reads TGTGCCTGCCGCAGGAGGGGTATGGACACCGGGGAGCTGTTTTTT. This encodes CACRRRGMDTGELFF. The gene calls are TRBV30 and TRBJ2-2; D possibly corresponds to TRBD2 (6 bases). Germline lookup yields CDR1 GTSNPN and CDR2 SVGIG (reference sequence). This CDR3 is 15 amino acids long. V was cut by 6 bases and J by 3 bases, with 17 bases left in between.

CDR3: CASSLTGTPPGNTIYF. For the CDR3, the DNA is TGTGCCAGTAGCCTGACAGGGACCCCCCCTGGAAACACCATATATTTT. The chain links TRBV19 to TRBJ1-3; 7 bases align to TRBD1. This CDR3 contains 16 residues. Germline values: CDR1 LNHDA, CDR2 SQIVND (reference sequence). V shed 6 bases, J shed 2 bases, and the junction held 10 bases outside the gene matches. Filled out from reference TRBV19 and TRBJ1-3, the complete variable domain reads DGGITQSPKYLFRKEGQNVTLSCEQNLNHDAMYWYRQDPGQGLRLIYYSQIVNDFQKGDIAEGYSVSREKKESFPLTVTSAQKNPTAFYLCASSLTGTPPGNTIYFGEGSWLTVV.